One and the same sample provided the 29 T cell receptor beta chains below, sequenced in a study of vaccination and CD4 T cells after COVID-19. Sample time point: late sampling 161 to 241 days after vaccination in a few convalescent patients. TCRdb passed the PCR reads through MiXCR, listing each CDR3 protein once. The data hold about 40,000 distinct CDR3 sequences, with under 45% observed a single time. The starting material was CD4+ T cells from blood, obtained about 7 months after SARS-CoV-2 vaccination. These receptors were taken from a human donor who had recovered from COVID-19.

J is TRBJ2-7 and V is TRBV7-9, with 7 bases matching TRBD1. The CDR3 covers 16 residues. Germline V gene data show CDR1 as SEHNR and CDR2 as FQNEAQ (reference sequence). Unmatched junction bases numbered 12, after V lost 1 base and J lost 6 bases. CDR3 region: CASSLDTAGGLSEQYF. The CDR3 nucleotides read TGTGCCAGCAGCTTAGACACGGCAGGGGGTCTTTCCGAGCAGTACTTC.

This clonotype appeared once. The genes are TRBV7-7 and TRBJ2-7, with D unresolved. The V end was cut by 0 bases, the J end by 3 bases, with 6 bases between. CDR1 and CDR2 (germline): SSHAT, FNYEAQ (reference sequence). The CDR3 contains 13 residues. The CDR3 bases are TGTGCCAGCAGCTTAGCACAGAGCTACGAGCAGTACTTC. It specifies CASSLAQSYEQYF.

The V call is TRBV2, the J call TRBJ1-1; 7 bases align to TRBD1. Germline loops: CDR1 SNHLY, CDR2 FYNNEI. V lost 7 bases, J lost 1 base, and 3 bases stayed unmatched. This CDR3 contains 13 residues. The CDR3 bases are TGTGCCAGCAATCGACAGGGGAACACTGAAGCTTTCTTT. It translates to CASNRQGNTEAFF.

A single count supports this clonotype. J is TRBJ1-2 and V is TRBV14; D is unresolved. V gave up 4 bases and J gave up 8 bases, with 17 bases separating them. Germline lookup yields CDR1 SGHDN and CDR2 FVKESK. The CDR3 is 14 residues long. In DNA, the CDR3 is TGTGCCAGCAGCCCGACCTCTAGCACGATCGGCTACACCTTC. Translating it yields CASSPTSSTIGYTF. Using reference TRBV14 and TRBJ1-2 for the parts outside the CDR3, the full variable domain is EAGVTQFPSHSVIEKGQTVTLRCDPISGHDNLYWYRRVMGKEIKFLLHFVKESKQDESGMPNNRFLAERTGGTYSTLKVQPAELEDSGVYFCASSPTSSTIGYTFGSGTRLTVV.

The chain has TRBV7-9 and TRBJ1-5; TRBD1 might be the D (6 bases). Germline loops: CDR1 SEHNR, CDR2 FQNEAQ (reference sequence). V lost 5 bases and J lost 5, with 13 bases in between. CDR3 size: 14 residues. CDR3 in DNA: TGTGCCAGCAGCGCCCAGGGGAGGGATCAGCCCCAGCATTTT. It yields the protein CASSAQGRDQPQHF.

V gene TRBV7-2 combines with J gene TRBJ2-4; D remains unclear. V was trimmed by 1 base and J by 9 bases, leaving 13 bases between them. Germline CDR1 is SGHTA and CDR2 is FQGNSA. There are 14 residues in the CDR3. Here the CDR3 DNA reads TGTGCCAGCAGCTTAGGTCTACCGCACGTCATTCAGTACTTC. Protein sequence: CASSLGLPHVIQYF.

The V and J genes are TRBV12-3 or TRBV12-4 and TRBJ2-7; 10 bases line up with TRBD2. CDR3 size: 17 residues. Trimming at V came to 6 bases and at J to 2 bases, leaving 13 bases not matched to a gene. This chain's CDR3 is CASSPTPGTSVTYEQYF. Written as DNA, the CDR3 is TGTGCCAGCAGCCCAACTCCGGGGACTAGCGTTACCTACGAGCAGTACTTC.

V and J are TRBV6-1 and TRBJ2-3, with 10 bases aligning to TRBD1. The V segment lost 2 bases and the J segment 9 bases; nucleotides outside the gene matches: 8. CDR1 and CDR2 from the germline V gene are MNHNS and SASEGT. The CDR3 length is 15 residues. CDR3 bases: TGTGCCAGCAGTGAACTCCGGGACAGGGGATCGACGCAGTATTTT. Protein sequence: CASSELRDRGSTQYF.

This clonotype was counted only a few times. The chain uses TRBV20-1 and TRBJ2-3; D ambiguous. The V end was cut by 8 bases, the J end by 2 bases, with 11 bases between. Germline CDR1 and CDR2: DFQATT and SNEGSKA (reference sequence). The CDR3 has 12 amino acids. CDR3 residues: CSQSGSTDTQYF. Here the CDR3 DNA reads TGCAGTCAGTCCGGGTCCACAGATACGCAGTATTTT.

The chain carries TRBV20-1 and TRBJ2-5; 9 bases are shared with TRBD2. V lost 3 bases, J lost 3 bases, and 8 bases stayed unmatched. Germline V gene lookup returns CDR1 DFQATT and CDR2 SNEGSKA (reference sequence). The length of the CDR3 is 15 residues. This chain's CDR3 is CSARVSGLAEETQYF. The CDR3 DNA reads TGCAGTGCTAGGGTCTCGGGACTAGCAGAAGAGACCCAGTACTTC.

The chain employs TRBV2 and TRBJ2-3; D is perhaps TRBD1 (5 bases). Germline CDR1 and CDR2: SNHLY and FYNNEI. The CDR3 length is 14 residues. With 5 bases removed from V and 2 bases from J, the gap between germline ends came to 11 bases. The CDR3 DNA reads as TGTGCCAGCAGTTTGGGCAGGGTCACAGATACGCAGTATTTT. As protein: CASSLGRVTDTQYF.

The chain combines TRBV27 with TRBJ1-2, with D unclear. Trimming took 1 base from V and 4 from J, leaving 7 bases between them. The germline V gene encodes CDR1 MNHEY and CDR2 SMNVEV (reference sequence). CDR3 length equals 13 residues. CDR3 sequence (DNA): TGTGCCAGCAGTTTATTGGGTACCTATGGCTACACCTTC. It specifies CASSLLGTYGYTF.

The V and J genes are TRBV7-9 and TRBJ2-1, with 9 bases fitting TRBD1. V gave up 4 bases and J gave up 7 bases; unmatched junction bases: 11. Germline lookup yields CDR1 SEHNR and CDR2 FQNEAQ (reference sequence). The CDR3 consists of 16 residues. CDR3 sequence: CASSYPRTGDMNEQFF. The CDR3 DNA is TGTGCCAGCAGCTATCCAAGGACAGGGGATATGAATGAGCAGTTCTTC.

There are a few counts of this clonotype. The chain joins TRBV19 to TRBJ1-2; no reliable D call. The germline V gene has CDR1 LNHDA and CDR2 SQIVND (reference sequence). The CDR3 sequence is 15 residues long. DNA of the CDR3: TGTGCAACCCAGGTCCTTGGAACGGGTAACTATGGCTACACCTTC. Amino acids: CATQVLGTGNYGYTF.

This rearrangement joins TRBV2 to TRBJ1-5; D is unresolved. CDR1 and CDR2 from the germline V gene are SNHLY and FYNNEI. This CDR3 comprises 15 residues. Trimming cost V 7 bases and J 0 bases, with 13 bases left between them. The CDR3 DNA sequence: TGTGCCAGCAAAAGACGATCGGATAGCAATCAGCCCCAGCATTTT. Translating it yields CASKRRSDSNQPQHF.

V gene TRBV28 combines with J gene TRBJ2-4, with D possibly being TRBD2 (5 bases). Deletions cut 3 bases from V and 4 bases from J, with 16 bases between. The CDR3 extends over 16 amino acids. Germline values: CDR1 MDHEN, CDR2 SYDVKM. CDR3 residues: CASSLGIIRGKNIQYF. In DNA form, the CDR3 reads TGTGCCAGCAGTTTGGGGATAATCCGCGGGAAAAACATTCAGTACTTC.

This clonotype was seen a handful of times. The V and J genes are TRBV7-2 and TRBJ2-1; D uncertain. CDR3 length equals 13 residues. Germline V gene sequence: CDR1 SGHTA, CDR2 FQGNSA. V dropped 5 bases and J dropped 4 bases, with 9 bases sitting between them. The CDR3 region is CASSMQDYNEQFF. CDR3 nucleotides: TGTGCCAGCAGCATGCAGGATTACAATGAGCAGTTCTTC.

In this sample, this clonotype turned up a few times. CDR3 DNA sequence: TGTGCCAGTACCCGAGTCTCAGGGGAGAAAGGCTACACCTTC. Translated: CASTRVSGEKGYTF. The J gene is TRBJ1-2, the V gene TRBV19; tentatively, D is TRBD1 (6 bases). CDR3 length: 14 residues. CDR1 and CDR2 from the germline V gene are LNHDA and SQIVND (reference sequence). V was cut by 7 bases and J by 8 bases, with 20 bases left in between. The full variable domain, its missing parts supplied by reference TRBV19 and TRBJ1-2, is DGGITQSPKYLFRKEGQNVTLSCEQNLNHDAMYWYRQDPGQGLRLIYYSQIVNDFQKGDIAEGYSVSREKKESFPLTVTSAQKNPTAFYLCASTRVSGEKGYTFGSGTRLTVV.

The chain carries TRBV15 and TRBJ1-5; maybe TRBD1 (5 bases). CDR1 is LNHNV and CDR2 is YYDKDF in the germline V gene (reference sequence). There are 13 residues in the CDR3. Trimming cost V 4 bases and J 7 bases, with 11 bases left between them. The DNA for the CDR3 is TGTGCCACCAGCAAGGGGTGGGAACAGCCCCAGCATTTT. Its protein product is CATSKGWEQPQHF.

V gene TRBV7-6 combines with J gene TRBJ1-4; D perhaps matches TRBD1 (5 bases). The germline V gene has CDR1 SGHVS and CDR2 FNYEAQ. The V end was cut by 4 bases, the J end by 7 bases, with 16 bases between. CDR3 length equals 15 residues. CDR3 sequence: CASSSWDGGGEKLFF. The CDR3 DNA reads TGTGCCAGCAGCTCGTGGGACGGTGGGGGTGAAAAACTGTTTTTT.

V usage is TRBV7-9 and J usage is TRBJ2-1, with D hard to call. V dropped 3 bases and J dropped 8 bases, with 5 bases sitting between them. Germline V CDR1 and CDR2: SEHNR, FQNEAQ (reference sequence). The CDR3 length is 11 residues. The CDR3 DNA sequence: TGTGCCAGCAGCTTTGGGGATGAGCAGTTCTTC. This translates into CASSFGDEQFF.

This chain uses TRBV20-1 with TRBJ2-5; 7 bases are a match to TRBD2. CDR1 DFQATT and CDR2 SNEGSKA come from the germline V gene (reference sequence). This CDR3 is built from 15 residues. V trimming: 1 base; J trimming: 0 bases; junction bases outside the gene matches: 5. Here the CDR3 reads CSARASGRYQETQYF. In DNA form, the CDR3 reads TGCAGTGCTAGAGCTAGCGGCAGGTACCAAGAGACCCAGTACTTC.

The CDR3 here is CASSSNYRAAYEQYF. DNA for the CDR3: TGTGCCAGCAGCTCGAACTACAGGGCTGCCTACGAGCAGTACTTC. This chain links TRBV7-2 with TRBJ2-7; the D gene is possibly TRBD1 (6 bases). The CDR3 length is 15 residues. V was cut by 4 bases and J by 2 bases, with 15 bases left in between. Germline CDR1 reads SGHTA; CDR2 reads FQGNSA.

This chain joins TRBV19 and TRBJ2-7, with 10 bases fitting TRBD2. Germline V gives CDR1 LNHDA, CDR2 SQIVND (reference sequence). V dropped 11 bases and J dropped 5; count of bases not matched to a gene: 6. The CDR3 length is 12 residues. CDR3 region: CAVGLAGDEQYF. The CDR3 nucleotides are TGTGCCGTGGGCCTAGCGGGAGACGAGCAGTACTTC.

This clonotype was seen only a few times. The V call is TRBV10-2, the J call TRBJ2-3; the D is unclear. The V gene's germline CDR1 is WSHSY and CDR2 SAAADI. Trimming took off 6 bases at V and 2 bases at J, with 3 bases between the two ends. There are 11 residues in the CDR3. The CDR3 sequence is CASRHTDTQYF. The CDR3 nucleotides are TGCGCCAGCAGACACACAGATACGCAGTATTTT.

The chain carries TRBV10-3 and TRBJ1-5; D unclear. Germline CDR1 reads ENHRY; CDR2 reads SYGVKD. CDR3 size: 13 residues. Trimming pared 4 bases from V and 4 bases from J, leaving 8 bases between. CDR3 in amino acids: CAISAVGNQPQHF. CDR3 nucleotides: TGTGCCATCAGTGCAGTGGGAAATCAGCCCCAGCATTTT.

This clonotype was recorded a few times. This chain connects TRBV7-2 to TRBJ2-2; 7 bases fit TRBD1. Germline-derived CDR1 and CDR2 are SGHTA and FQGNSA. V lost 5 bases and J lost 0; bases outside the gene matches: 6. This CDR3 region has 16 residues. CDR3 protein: CASSQTGTANTGELFF. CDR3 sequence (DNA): TGTGCCAGCAGCCAGACAGGGACCGCGAACACCGGGGAGCTGTTTTTT.

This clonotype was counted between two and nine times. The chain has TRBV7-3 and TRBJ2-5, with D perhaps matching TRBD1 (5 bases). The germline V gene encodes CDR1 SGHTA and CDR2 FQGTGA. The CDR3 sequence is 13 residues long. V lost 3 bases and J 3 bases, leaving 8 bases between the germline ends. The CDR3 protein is CASSFSREETQYF. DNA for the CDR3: TGTGCCAGCAGCTTTAGCAGGGAAGAGACCCAGTACTTC.

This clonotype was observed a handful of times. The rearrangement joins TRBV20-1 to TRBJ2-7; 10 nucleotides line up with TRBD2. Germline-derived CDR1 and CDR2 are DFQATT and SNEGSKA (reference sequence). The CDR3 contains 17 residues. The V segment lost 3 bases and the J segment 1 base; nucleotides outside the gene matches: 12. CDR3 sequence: CSASLFLAGAPSYEQYF. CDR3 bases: TGCAGTGCTAGTTTGTTCCTAGCGGGAGCCCCTTCCTACGAGCAGTACTTC.